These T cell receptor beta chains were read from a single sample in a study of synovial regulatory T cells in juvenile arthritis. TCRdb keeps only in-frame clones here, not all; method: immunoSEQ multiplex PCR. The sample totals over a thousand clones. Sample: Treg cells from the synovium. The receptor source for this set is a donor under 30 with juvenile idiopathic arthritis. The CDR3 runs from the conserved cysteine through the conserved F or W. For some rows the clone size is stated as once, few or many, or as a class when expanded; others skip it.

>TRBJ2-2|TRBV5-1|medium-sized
CASSKTVANTGELFF
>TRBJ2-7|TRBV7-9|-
CASSLGGPYEQYF
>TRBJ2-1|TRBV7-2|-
CASSPYLNNEQFF
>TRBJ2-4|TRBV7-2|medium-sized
CASSLRVEAKNIQYF
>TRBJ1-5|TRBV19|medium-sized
CASKANREGFAARPNQPQHF
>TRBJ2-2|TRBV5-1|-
CASSPRRLTGELFF
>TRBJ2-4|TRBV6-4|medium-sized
CASSDPRGEEAKNIQYF
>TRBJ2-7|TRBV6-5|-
CASQRPGSSYEQYF
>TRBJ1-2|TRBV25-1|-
CASSKQFGRFYGYTF
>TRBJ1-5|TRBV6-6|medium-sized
CASSYSGGDQPQHF
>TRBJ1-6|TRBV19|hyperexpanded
CASSTTGGGNSPLHF
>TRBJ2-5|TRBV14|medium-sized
CASSHLETQYF
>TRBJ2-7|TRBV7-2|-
CASSPKGGYEQYF
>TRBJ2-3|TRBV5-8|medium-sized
CASSRGQAGNTQYF
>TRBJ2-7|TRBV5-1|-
CASSSHRSSYEQYF
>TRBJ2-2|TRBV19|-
CASSIVRGLGTGELFF
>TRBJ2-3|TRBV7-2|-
CASSLAGGTDTQYF
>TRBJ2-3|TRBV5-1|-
CASSSRDNTDTQYF
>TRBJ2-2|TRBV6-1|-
CASSRELNTGELFF
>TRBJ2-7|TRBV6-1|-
CAISESGGGNSYEQYF
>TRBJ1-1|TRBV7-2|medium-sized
CASSPTGIEAFF
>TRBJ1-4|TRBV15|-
CATSGDRRATNEKLFF
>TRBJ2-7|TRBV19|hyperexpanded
CASSTFPGLAGSEQYF
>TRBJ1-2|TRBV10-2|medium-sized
CASSDQGLDYGYTF
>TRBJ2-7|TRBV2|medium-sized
CASSEGTGNSRQYF
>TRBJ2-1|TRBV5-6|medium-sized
CASSLSKLGLAPNNEQFF
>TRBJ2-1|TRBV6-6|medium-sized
CASSPWTSGGKREQFF
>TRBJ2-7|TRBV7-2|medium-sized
CASSASAGSYEQYF
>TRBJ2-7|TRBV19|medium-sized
CASRGTGPEQYF
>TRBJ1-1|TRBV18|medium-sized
CASSPGKNTEAFF
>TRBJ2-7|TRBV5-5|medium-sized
CASSSIKSYEQYF
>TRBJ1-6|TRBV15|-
CATSRDHDRTTYNSPLHF
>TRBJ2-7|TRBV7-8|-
CASSLAGRTGDEQYF
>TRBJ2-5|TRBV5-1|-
CASSLGLAGGQETQYF
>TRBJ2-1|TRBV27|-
CASSFWGYQYNEQFF
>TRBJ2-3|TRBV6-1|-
CASSLGPKWGQYF
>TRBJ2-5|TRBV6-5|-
CAARGGQETQYF
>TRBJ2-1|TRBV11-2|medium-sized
CASSLVGQYRDNEQFF
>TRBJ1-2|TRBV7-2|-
CASSLGDRPLYGYTF
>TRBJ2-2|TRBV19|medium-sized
CASTLPGHPNTGELFF
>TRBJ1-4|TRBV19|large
CASSTYRQGENEKLFF
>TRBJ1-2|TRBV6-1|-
CASSEGTYGYTF
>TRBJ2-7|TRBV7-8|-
CASSFSRESEQYF
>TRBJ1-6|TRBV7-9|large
CASSPAGGHYNSPLHF
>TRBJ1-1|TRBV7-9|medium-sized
CASSLGGAFF
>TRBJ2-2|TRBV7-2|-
CASSPMTGGELFF
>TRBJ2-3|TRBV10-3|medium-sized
CAISSTSGASTGDTQYF
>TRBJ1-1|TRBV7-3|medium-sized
CASSLNHPNTEAFF
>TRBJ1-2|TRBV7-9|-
CASSLEASGYTF
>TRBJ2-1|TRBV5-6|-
CASSLLSGEPNEQFF
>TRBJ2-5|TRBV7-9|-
CASSLGGPYEQYF
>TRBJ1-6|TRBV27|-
CASSFSRQSNSPLHF
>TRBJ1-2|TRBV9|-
CASSVGRGGYTF
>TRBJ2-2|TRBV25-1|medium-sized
CASSARQGRAGELFF